In its sample, the clone carrying this T cell receptor beta chain was seen a few times. Its antigen is currently unknown. Looked up from germline, CDR1 is SGHRS and CDR2 is YFSETQ. V trimming: 0 bases; J trimming: 2 bases; junction bases outside the gene matches: 8. The CDR3 is 17 amino acids. This record comes from a study of cytomegalovirus exposure and HLA in healthy donors. Study results and limitations: Some V segments (TRBV6-2 and TRBV6-3 among them) were excluded as indistinguishable. Among CMV-associated TCR beta chains, most appeared HLA-restricted in a later analysis. Some public TCRs appeared in many individuals, while most sequences were rare. According to the study, about 180 TCR beta chains were cytomegalovirus-associated.

Primers for the PCR totalled 60 Vbeta and 13 Jbeta. Clones were read by immunoSEQ multiplex PCR, and TCRdb kept only the in-frame ones, dropping some. Of around 250,000 clones listed, about 86% are singletons. The TCR comes from a woman aged 55-70 years in good health and CMV-seropositive. The chain uses TRBV5-1 and TRBJ2-1, with 7 bases aligning to TRBD2. The specimen was PBMCs. This chain's CDR3 is CASSLVGGGPPYNEQFF. In nucleotides, the CDR3 is TGCGCCAGCAGCTTGGTTGGGGGGGGACCCCCCTACAATGAGCAGTTCTTC.